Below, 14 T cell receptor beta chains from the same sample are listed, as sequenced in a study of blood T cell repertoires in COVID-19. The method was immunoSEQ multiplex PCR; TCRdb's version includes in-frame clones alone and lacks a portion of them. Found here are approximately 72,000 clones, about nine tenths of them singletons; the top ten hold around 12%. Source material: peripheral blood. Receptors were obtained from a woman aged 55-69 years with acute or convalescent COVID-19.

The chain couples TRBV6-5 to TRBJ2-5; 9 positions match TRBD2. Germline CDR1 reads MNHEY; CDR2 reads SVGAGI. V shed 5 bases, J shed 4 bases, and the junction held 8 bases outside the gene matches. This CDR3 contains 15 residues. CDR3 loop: CASSPGTSYAETQYF. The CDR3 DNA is TGTGCCAGCAGTCCCGGGACTAGCTATGCAGAGACCCAGTACTTC.

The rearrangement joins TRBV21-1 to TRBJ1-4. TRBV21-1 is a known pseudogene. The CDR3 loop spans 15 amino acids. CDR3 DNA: TGTGCCAGCAGCAAAGAGGCGGGTCCTAATGAAAAACTGTTTTTT. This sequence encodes CASSKEAGPNEKLFF.

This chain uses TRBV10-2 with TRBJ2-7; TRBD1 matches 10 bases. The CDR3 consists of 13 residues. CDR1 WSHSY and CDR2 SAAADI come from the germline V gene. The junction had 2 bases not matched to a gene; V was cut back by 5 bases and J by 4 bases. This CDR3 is CASSRTGGYEQYF. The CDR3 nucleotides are TGCGCCAGCAGTCGGACAGGGGGATACGAGCAGTACTTC.

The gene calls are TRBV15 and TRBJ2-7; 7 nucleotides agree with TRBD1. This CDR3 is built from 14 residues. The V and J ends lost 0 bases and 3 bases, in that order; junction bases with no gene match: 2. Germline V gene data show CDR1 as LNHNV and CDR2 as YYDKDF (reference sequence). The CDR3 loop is CATSRDRQGYEQYF. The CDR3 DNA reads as TGTGCCACCAGCAGAGATCGACAGGGCTACGAGCAGTACTTC.

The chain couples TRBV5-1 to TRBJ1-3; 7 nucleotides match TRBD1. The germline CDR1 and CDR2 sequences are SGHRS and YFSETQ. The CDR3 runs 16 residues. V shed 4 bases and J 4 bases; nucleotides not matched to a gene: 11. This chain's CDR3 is CASSPGTAIMGNTIYF. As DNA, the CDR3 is TGCGCCAGCAGCCCTGGGACAGCGATCATGGGAAACACCATATATTTT.

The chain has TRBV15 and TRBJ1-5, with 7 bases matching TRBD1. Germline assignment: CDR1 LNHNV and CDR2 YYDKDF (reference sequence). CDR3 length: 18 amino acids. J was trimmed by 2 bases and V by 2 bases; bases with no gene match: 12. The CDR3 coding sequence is TGTGCCACCAGCAGAACCAGTGGAACAGGGGTCGGCAATCAGCCCCAGCATTTT. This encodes CATSRTSGTGVGNQPQHF.

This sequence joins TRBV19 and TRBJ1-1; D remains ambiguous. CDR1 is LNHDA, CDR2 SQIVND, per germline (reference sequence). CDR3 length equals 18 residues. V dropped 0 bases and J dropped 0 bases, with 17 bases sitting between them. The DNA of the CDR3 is TGTGCCAGTAGTATAGATCTATCGGGTTACCGCATGAACACTGAAGCTTTCTTT. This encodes CASSIDLSGYRMNTEAFF.

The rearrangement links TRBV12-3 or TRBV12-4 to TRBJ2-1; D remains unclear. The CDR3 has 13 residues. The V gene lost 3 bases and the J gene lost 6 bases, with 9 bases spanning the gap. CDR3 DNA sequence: TGTGCCAGCAGTTTCGTAGCCGGCAATGAGCAGTTCTTC. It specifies CASSFVAGNEQFF.

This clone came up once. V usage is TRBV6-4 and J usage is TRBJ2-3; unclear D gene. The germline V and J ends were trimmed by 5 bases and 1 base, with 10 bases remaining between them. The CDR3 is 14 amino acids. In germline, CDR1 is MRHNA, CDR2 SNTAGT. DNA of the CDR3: TGTGCCAGCAGTACCACCCAGGGCACAGATACGCAGTATTTT. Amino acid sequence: CASSTTQGTDTQYF.

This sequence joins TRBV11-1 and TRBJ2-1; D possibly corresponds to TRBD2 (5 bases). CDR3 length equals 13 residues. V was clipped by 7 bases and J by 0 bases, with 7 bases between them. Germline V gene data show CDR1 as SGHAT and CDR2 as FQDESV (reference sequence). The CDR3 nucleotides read TGTGCCAGCAAGCGGAGCTCCTACAATGAGCAGTTCTTC. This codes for CASKRSSYNEQFF.

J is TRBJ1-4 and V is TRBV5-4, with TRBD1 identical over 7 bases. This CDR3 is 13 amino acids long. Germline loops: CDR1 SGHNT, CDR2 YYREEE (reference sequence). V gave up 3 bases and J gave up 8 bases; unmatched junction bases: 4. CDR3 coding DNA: TGTGCCAGCAGCTCGGGGACAGACGAAAAACTGTTTTTT. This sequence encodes CASSSGTDEKLFF.

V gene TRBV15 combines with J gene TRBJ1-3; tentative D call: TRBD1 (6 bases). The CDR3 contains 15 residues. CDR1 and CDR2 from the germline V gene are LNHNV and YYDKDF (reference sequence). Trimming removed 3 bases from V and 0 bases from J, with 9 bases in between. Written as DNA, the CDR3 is TGTGCCACCAGCAGGGACAGAGGCTCTGGAAACACCATATATTTT. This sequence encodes CATSRDRGSGNTIYF.

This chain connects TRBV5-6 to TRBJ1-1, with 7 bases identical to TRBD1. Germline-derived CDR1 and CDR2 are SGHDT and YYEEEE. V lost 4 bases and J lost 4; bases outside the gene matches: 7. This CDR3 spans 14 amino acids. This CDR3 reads CASSPAGTVTEAFF. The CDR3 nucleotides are TGTGCCAGCAGCCCAGCCGGGACAGTCACTGAAGCTTTCTTT.

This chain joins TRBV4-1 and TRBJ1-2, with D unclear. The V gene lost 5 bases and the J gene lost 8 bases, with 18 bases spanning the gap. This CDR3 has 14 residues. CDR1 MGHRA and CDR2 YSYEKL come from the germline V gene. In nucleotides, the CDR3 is TGCGCCAGCAGCACCTATTACCCGTTTTGGGGCTACACCTTC. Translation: CASSTYYPFWGYTF.